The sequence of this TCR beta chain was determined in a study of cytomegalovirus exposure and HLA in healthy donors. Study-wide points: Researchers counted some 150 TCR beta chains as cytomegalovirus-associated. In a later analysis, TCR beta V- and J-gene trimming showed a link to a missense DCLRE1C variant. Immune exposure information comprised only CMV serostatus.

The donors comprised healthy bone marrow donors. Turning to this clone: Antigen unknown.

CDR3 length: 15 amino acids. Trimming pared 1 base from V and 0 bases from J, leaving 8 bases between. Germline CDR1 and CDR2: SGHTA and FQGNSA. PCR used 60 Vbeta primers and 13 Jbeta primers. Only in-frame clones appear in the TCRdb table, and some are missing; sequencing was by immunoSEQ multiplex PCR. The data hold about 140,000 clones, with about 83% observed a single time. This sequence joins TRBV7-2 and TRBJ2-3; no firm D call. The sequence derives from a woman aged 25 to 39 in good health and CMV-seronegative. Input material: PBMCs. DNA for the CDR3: TGTGCCAGCAGCTTAGGAGCGATTAGCACAGATACGCAGTATTTT. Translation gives CASSLGAISTDTQYF.